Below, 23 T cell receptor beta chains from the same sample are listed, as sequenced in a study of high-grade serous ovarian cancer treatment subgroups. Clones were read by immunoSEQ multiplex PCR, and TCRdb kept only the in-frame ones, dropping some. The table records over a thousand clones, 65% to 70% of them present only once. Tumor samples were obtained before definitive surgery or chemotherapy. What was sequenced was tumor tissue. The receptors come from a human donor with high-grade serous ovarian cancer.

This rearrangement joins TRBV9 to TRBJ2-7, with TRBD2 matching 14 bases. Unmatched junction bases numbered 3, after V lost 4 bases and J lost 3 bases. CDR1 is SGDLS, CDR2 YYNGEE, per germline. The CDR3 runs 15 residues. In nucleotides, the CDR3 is TGTGCCAGCAGCCCCGGACTAGCGGGAGGCTACGAGCAGTACTTC. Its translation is CASSPGLAGGYEQYF.

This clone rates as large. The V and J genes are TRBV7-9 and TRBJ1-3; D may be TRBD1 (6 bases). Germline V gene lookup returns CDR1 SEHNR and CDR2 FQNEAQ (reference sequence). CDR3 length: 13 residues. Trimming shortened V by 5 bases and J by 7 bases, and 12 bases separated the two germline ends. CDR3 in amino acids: CASSPTGPNTIYF. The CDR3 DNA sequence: TGTGCCAGCAGCCCAACAGGGCCGAACACCATATATTTT.

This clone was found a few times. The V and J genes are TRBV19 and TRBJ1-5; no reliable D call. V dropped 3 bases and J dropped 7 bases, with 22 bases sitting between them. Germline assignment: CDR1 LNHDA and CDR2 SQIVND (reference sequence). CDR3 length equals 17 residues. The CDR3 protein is CASSIYRRVKIGQPQHF. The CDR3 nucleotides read TGTGCCAGTAGTATTTACCGGCGAGTAAAGATCGGGCAGCCCCAGCATTTT.

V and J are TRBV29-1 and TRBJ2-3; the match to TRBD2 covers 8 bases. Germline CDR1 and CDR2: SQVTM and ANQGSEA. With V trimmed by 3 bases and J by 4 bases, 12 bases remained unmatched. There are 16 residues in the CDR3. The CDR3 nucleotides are TGCAGCGTTGATGGGGATAGCGGGAAGGCCGCAGATACGCAGTATTTT. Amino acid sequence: CSVDGDSGKAADTQYF.

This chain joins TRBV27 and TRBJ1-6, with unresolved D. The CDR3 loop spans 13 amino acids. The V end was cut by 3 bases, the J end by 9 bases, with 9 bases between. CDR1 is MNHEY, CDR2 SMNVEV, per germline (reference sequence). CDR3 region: CASSFDGVSPLHF. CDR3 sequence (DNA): TGTGCCAGCAGTTTTGATGGGGTTTCACCCCTCCACTTT.

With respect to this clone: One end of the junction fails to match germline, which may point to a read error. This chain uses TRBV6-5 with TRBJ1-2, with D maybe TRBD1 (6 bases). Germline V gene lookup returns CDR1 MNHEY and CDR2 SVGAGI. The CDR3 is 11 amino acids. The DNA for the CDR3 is TGTGCCAGCAGGACGGGGGACACCGCTCTCTTC. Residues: CASRTGDTALF.

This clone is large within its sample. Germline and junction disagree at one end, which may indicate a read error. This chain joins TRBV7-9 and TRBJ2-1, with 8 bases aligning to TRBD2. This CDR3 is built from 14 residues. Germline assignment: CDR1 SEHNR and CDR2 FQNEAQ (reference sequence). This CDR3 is CASTLSGSLYEQFF. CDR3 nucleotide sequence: TGTGCCAGCACCTTAAGCGGGAGTTTGTATGAGCAGTTCTTC.

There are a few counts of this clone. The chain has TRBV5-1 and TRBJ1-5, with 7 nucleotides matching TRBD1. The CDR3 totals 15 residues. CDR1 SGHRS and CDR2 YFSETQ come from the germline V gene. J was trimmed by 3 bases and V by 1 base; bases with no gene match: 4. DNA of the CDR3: TGCGCCAGCAGCTTGACGACAGGGTCCAATCAGCCCCAGCATTTT. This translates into CASSLTTGSNQPQHF. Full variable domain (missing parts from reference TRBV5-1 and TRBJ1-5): KAGVTQTPRYLIKTRGQQVTLSCSPISGHRSVSWYQQTPGQGLQFLFEYFSETQRNKGNFPGRFSGRQFSNSRSEMNVSTLELGDSALYLCASSLTTGSNQPQHFGDGTRLSIL.

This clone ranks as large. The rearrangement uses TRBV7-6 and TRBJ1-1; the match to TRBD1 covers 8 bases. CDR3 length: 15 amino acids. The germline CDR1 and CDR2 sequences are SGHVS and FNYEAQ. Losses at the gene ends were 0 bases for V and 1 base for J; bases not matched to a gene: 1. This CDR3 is CASSLAGQGNTEAFF. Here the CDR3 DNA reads TGTGCCAGCAGCTTAGCAGGACAGGGGAACACTGAAGCTTTCTTT. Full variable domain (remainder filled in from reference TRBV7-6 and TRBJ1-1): GAGVSQSPRYKVTKRGQDVALRCDPISGHVSLYWYRQALGQGPEFLTYFNYEAQQDKSGLPNDRFSAERPEGSISTLTIQRTEQRDSAMYRCASSLAGQGNTEAFFGQGTRLTVV.

The CDR3 here is CASSRYRGPTDTQYF. CDR3 sequence (DNA): TGTGCCAGCAGCCGCTACAGGGGACCCACAGATACGCAGTATTTT. The genes are TRBV7-8 and TRBJ2-3; 7 nucleotides align to TRBD1. After removal of 5 bases from V and 2 bases from J, the junction contained 7 bases not matched to a gene. The germline V gene encodes CDR1 SGHVS and CDR2 FQNEAQ. This CDR3 contains 15 residues.

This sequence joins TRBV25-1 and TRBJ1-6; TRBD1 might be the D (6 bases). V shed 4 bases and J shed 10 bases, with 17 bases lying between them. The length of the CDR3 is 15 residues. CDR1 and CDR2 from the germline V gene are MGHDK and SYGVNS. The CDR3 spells CASSVEGVGGSPLHF. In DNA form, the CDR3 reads TGTGCCAGCAGTGTGGAAGGGGTAGGGGGATCACCCCTCCACTTT.

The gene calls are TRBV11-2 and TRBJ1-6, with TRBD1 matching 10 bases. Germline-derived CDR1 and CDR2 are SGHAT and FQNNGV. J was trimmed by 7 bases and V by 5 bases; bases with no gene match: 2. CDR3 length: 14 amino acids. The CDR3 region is CASSRGQGNSPLHF. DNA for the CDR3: TGTGCCAGCAGCCGGGGACAGGGGAATTCACCCCTCCACTTT.

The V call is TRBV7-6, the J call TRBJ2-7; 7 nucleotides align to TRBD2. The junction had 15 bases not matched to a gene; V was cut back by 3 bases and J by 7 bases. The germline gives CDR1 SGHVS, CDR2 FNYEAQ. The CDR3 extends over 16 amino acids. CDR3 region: CASSFLGGSTGREQYF. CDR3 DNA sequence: TGTGCCAGCAGCTTTCTCGGGGGGTCCACTGGCCGGGAGCAGTACTTC.

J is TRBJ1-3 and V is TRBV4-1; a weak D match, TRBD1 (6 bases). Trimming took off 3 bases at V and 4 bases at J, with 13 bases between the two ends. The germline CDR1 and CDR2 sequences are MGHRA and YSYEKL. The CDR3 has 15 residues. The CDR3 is CASSQSQGSGNTIYF. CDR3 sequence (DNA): TGCGCCAGCAGCCAGTCGCAGGGGTCGGGAAACACCATATATTTT.

CDR3 region: CASSGSKGTVNTEAFF. Here the CDR3 DNA reads TGTGCCAGCAGCGGGAGCAAAGGGACAGTGAACACTGAAGCTTTCTTT. The rearrangement uses TRBV5-4 and TRBJ1-1, with 7 bases matching TRBD1. CDR3 size: 16 residues. Unmatched junction bases numbered 9, after V lost 4 bases and J lost 0 bases. Germline CDR1 SGHNT, CDR2 YYREEE (reference sequence). Full variable domain (rest looked up from reference TRBV5-4 and TRBJ1-1): ETGVTQSPTHLIKTRGQQVTLRCSSQSGHNTVSWYQQALGQGPQFIFQYYREEENGRGNFPPRFSGLQFPNYSSELNVNALELDDSALYLCASSGSKGTVNTEAFFGQGTRLTVV.

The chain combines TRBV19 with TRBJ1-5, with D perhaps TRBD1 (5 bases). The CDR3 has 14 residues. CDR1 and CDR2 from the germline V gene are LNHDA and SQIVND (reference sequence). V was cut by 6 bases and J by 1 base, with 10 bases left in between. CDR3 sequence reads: CASRGVGSNQPQHF. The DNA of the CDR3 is TGTGCCAGTAGGGGGGTAGGGAGCAATCAGCCCCAGCATTTT.

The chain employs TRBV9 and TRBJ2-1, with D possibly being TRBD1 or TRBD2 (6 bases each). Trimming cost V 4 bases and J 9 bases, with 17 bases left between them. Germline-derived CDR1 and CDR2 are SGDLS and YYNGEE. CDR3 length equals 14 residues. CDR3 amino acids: CASSSRGDGSEQFF. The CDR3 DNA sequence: TGTGCCAGCAGCTCGAGGGGGGACGGGAGTGAGCAGTTCTTC.

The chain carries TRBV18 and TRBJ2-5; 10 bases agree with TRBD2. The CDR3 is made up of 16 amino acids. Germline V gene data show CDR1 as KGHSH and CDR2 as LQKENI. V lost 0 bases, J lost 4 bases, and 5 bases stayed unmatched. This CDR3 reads CASSPPSGGAPETQYF. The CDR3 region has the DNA TGTGCCAGCTCACCACCGAGCGGGGGGGCCCCAGAGACCCAGTACTTC.

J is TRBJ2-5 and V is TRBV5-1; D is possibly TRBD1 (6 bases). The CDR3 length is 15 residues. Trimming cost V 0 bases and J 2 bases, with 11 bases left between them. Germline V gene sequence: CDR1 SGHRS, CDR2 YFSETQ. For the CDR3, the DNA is TGCGCCAGCAGCTTGGCCGTACAGGGACAAGAGACCCAGTACTTC. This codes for CASSLAVQGQETQYF.

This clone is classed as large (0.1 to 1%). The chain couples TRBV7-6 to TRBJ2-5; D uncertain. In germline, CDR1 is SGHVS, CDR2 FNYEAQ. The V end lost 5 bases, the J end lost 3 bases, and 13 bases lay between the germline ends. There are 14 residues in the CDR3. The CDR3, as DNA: TGTGCCAGCAGCCCCCGACCAGGAAAAGAGACCCAGTACTTC. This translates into CASSPRPGKETQYF.

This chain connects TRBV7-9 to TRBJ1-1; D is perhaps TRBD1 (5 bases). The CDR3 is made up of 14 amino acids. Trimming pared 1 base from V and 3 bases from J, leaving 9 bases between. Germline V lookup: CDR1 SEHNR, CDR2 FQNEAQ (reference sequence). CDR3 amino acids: CASSLGGTDTEAFF. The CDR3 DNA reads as TGTGCCAGCAGCTTAGGGGGCACGGACACTGAAGCTTTCTTT.

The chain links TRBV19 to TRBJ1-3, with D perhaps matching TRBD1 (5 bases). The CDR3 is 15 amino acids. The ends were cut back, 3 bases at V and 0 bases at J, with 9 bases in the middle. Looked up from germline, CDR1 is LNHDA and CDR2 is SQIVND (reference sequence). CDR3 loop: CASSMTANSGNTIYF. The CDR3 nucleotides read TGTGCCAGTAGTATGACAGCTAACTCTGGAAACACCATATATTTT.

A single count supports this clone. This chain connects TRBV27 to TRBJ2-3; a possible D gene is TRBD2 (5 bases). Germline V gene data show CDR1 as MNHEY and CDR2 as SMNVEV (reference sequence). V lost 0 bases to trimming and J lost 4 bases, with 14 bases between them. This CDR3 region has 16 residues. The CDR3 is CASSLSEEPRPDTQYF. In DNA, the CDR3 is TGTGCCAGCAGTTTATCGGAGGAGCCTAGGCCAGATACGCAGTATTTT.